This TCR beta chain was retrieved from a study of identical twins (dated by TCRdb to about 2016). Notes on the research overall: To test whether fetal clonotypes persist, this study deep-sequenced TCR alpha and beta repertoires from monozygotic twins, from unrelated adults of various ages, and from cord blood. To rule out contamination, the twin experiments were replicated at different times with different library preparation protocols. The research as a whole found: Compared with coincidental sharing between unrelated individuals, out-of-frame TCR alpha sequences shared between twins showed an excess of sequences with low generation probability. Zero-insertion analyses could be partly confounded by invariant T cells such as MAIT and iNKT, though diverse VJ usage argued against such confounding for most clonotypes. Abundant cord blood beta clonotypes had fewer insertions, young adult naive repertoires showed a similar but weaker trend, and memory repertoires showed no such trend. The excess sharing between twins in beta out-of-frame sequences was weaker because fewer shared sequences reduced the signal-to-noise ratio. Because the same donors could not be followed over many years, conclusions were based on cross-sectional statistical analysis. In monozygotic twins, recombination models systematically underestimated out-of-frame TCR alpha sharing, but the models matched the sharing seen between unrelated individuals.

Per the germline V gene, SGHNT is the CDR1 and YENEEA is the CDR2. The CDR3 goes from the cysteine to the phenylalanine over 16 residues. Just the 48-base CDR3 DNA is kept, in frame starting at base 1. Relative to germline, V is 6 bases shorter and J is 4 bases shorter, with 21 bases between their ends. Only healthy Caucasian donors were included. Three pairs of female monozygotic twins, all aged about 18 to 30 years, were included in the twin cohort. Miltenyi CD45RO+ enrichment and human naive T-cell isolation kits were used to isolate memory (CD45RO+) and naive T cells from PBMC. The library was prepared using 5' RACE. The reads were generated on an Illumina HiSeq 2000. Template switching added a universal primer binding site, and the final cDNA carried a unique molecular identifier that allowed TCR cDNA molecules to be counted accurately. First-strand cDNA for TCR alpha and beta chains was synthesized from specific primers in the conserved constant-segment region. To control for contamination, each cDNA library was double barcoded with a SMART-Mk sample barcode plus Illumina barcodes. Two successive PCR steps introduced TruSeq adapter sequences along with Illumina sample barcodes. Sequencing of the TCR alpha and beta cDNA libraries was done on the Illumina HiSeq platform using custom primers. In the source study's methods: MiGEC processed the raw reads to extract unique molecular identifiers, while MiXCR was used to determine the CDR3 positions. Recombination models were inferred per individual with the repgenHMM and IGoR tools using an EM algorithm. The tcR package in R was used for shared clonotype analysis, with sharing normalized by the product of cloneset sizes. Out-of-frame nonproductive sequences were analyzed to study raw recombination free of thymic and clonal selection effects. Through fastp at Q25 and MiXCR, TCRdb rebuilt clones from the public reads, retaining in-frame beta chains. Merged by CDR3 protein, the rows form single entries marked with the most common genes and DNA. TCRdb, rather than the study authors, made the V and J calls. Counted in this sample were around 20,000 distinct CDR3 sequences; about two thirds of them appeared once. Of the sample, over 4.5% is held by the ten largest clones.

Comment on this clonotype: Its antigen target is currently unknown. One base away there is no much larger clone; base qualities are not given.

Sequenced sample: memory (CD45RO+) T cells sorted from blood. According to the study, the label for this sample's cell subset or site signals: CD45RO+ enriched T cells. This receptor was obtained from a woman under 30 in good health. This table probably holds off-target reads from a library built for another chain. Recombination linked TRBV11-3 to TRBJ2-5; the D region possibly corresponds to TRBD1 (5 bases align). CDR3 protein: CASSPRPGRVGETQYF. Read as DNA, the sequence is TGTGCCAGCAGTCCACGGCCGGGCAGGGTTGGAGAGACCCAGTACTTC.